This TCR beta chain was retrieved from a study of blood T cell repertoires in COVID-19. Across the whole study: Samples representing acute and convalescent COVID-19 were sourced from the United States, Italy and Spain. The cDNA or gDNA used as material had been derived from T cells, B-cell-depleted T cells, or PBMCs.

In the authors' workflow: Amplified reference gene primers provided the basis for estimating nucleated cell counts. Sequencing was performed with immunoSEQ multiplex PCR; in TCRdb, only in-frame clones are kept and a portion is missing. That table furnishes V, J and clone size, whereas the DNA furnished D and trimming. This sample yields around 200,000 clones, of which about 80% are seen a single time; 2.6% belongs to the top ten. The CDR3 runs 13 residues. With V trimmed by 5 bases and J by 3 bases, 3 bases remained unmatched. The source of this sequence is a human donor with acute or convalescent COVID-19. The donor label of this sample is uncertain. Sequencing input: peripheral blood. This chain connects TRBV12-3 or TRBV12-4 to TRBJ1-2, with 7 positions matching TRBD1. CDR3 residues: CASSPQGDYGYTF. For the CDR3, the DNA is TGTGCCAGCAGTCCCCAGGGGGACTATGGCTACACCTTC.